This T cell receptor beta chain comes out of a study of PD-L1 blockade in urothelial cancer. The wider study: Prior exposure to chemotherapy in patients amounted to 0 to 3 regimens received. The study recovered a median of roughly 140,000 T cells per blood sample.

The CDR3 runs to 15 residues. V lost 1 base, J lost 6 bases, and 15 bases lay in between. Per germline, CDR1 LGHNA and CDR2 YNFKEQ. Produced via immunoSEQ multiplex PCR; TCRdb's table is partial and in-frame only. The data hold about 82,000 clones, with about 81% observed a single time. Patients' cancers were locally advanced or metastatic urothelial carcinomas. The material sequenced was PBMCs, taken around atezolizumab (anti-PD-L1) treatment. This receptor was taken from a man aged 65 to 79 with urothelial cancer. The gene calls are TRBV4-2 and TRBJ1-2; TRBD1 is a possible D gene (5 bases). The CDR3 nucleotides are TGTGCCAGCAGCCAAGGGGGCGGCCGCCTCAATGGCTACACCTTC. Its protein product is CASSQGGGRLNGYTF.